One sample yielded the 14 T cell receptor beta chains listed below, sequenced in a study of early T cells in non-severe SARS-CoV-2 infection. MiXCR was run by TCRdb on the 5' RACE reads, yielding one entry per CDR3 protein. The sample shows around 19,000 distinct CDR3 sequences, about 4.9% of them seen only once. The source material was whole blood. The receptor source for this set is an adult who was a healthcare worker with PCR-confirmed SARS-CoV-2 infection or an uninfected control (not recorded which).

The chain carries TRBV2 and TRBJ1-2; D is unclear. V was clipped by 6 bases and J by 3 bases, with 29 bases between them. CDR3 length: 19 amino acids. Germline CDR1 is SNHLY and CDR2 is FYNNEI. Written as DNA, the CDR3 is TGTGCCAGCAGACTCGAGTGGCAGCTCTTAAGAAATTATCACTATGGCTACACCTTC. Amino acids: CASRLEWQLLRNYHYGYTF.

This clonotype was seen only a few times. This chain uses TRBV10-3 with TRBJ2-1, with a possible D match to TRBD1 (5 bases). CDR1 and CDR2 from the germline V gene are ENHRY and SYGVKD. This CDR3 has 13 residues. The V end lost 9 bases, the J end lost 4 bases, and 13 bases lay between the germline ends. The CDR3 coding sequence is TGTGCCATTGGACACCTCGGATACAATGAGCAGTTCTTC. The encoded protein is CAIGHLGYNEQFF.

This clonotype was seen a handful of times. This chain connects TRBV10-3 to TRBJ2-5; D is unresolved. The V end was cut by 4 bases, the J end by 2 bases, with 11 bases between. The CDR3 runs 14 residues. CDR1 and CDR2 from the germline V gene are ENHRY and SYGVKD. In nucleotides, the CDR3 is TGTGCCATCAGTGCTATGGCAGAACAAGAGACCCAGTACTTC. Translation: CAISAMAEQETQYF.

The table lists this clonotype with a few counts. The chain couples TRBV20-1 to TRBJ2-5, with D hard to call. There are 12 residues in the CDR3. Germline V gene data show CDR1 as DFQATT and CDR2 as SNEGSKA (reference sequence). Trimming took off 5 bases at V and 3 bases at J, with 10 bases between the two ends. The CDR3 DNA follows: TGCAGTGCTCGGCGACTGGAAGAGACCCAGTACTTC. Amino acid sequence: CSARRLEETQYF.

This clonotype was picked up a small number of times. The V and J genes are TRBV6-2 or TRBV6-3 and TRBJ1-1; a possible D gene is TRBD1 (5 bases). The germline V gene encodes CDR1 MNHEY and CDR2 SVGEGT. Trimming cost V 0 bases and J 1 base, with 12 bases left between them. The CDR3 runs 16 residues. The CDR3 loop is CASSYSQGAENTEAFF. Here the CDR3 DNA reads TGTGCCAGCAGTTACTCGCAGGGCGCGGAGAACACTGAAGCTTTCTTT.

Only a few counts were recorded for this clonotype. In nucleotides, the CDR3 is TGTGCCAGCAGTGGACAACTAGCTCCTGAGCAGTTCTTC. It yields the protein CASSGQLAPEQFF. The J gene is TRBJ2-1, the V gene TRBV2, with a weak D call TRBD2 (6 bases). With 4 bases removed from V and 9 bases from J, the gap between germline ends came to 13 bases. The CDR3 runs to 13 residues. Germline V lookup: CDR1 SNHLY, CDR2 FYNNEI.

As regards this clonotype: Mismatch with germline at one junction end may stem from a read error. The rearrangement joins TRBV6-6 to TRBJ1-1, with 7 bases fitting TRBD1. This CDR3 contains 13 residues. CDR1 is MNHNY, CDR2 SVGAGI, per germline (reference sequence). CDR3 in amino acids: CVSSQTGALEAFF. CDR3 nucleotide sequence: TGTGTCAGCAGCCAAACAGGGGCTCTTGAAGCTTTCTTT.

In its sample, this clonotype was seen many times. The chain combines TRBV7-9 with TRBJ2-1; the match to TRBD1 covers 9 bases. Trimming removed 4 bases from V and 6 bases from J; junction bases left unmatched: 7. The V gene's germline CDR1 is SEHNR and CDR2 FQNEAQ (reference sequence). The CDR3 loop spans 15 amino acids. Written as DNA, the CDR3 is TGTGCCAGCAGCTCGTGGACAGGGGTGTCCAATGAGCAGTTCTTC. Its protein is CASSSWTGVSNEQFF. Variable domain in full (rest from reference TRBV7-9 and TRBJ2-1): DTGVSQNPRHKITKRGQNVTFRCDPISEHNRLYWYRQTLGQGPEFLTYFQNEAQLEKSRLLSDRFSAERPKGSFSTLEIQRTEQGDSAMYLCASSSWTGVSNEQFFGPGTRLTVL.

This clonotype has a count of ten or more. The gene calls are TRBV3-1 and TRBJ1-6; D not resolved. V was shortened by 1 base and J by 7 bases, with 5 bases between the two germline ends. CDR1 LGHDT and CDR2 YNNKEL come from the germline V gene (reference sequence). The CDR3 length is 13 residues. This chain's CDR3 is CASSQGRNSPLHF. As DNA, the CDR3 is TGTGCCAGCAGCCAAGGTCGCAATTCACCCCTCCACTTT.

This clonotype was counted at least ten times. The rearrangement uses TRBV30 and TRBJ2-2; 7 positions agree with TRBD2. The germline gives CDR1 GTSNPN, CDR2 SVGIG (reference sequence). Trimming took 5 bases from V and 1 from J; bases not matched to a gene: 1. The CDR3 length is 13 residues. CDR3 DNA: TGTGCCTGGGGGAGGGAGAACACCGGGGAGCTGTTTTTT. Protein sequence: CAWGRENTGELFF.

This clonotype was observed many times. The V call is TRBV27, the J call TRBJ1-1, with D uncertain. This CDR3 comprises 13 residues. The V end was cut by 4 bases, the J end by 1 base, with 7 bases between. The germline V gene encodes CDR1 MNHEY and CDR2 SMNVEV (reference sequence). In DNA form, the CDR3 reads TGTGCCAGCAGTTCGGACCAGAACACTGAAGCTTTCTTT. This sequence encodes CASSSDQNTEAFF.

This clonotype is labeled medium-sized (0.01 to 0.1%). The chain recombines TRBV30 with TRBJ1-2; the D is unclear. CDR3 length: 12 residues. The V end was cut by 4 bases, the J end by 2 bases, with 8 bases between. Germline-derived CDR1 and CDR2 are GTSNPN and SVGIG (reference sequence). CDR3 bases: TGTGCCTGGAATGCGGGGAACTATGGCTACACCTTC. It codes for CAWNAGNYGYTF.

The gene calls are TRBV19 and TRBJ2-7; 7 bases are shared with TRBD2. Germline values: CDR1 LNHDA, CDR2 SQIVND (reference sequence). This CDR3 contains 15 residues. V lost 2 bases and J lost 5; bases outside the gene matches: 9. The CDR3 sequence is CASSIHTGGVDEQYF. For the CDR3, the DNA is TGTGCCAGTAGTATACATACGGGAGGTGTCGACGAGCAGTACTTC.

There are many counts of this clonotype. The rearrangement joins TRBV20-1 to TRBJ2-4; D is unresolved. Per germline, CDR1 DFQATT and CDR2 SNEGSKA (reference sequence). This CDR3 has 14 residues. Trimming removed 1 base at V and 0 bases at J, with 7 bases between. CDR3 region: CSARGTLAKNIQYF. DNA for the CDR3: TGCAGTGCTAGAGGGACCTTAGCCAAAAACATTCAGTACTTC.